This record concerns one T cell receptor beta chain sequence. This clonotype was observed many times. Its antigen remains unidentified. There are no base qualities to consult, and no much larger clone falls within one base. This entry is derived from a study (dated by TCRdb to 2016 to 2017). Counted from cysteine to phenylalanine, this CDR3 has 13 amino acids. Kept here is only the CDR3 DNA, which spans 39 bases and is read in frame from base 1. V lost 6 bases and J lost 2 bases, and the count of bases not matched to a germline gene is 2. From the germline V gene, CDR1 is MNHEY and CDR2 is SVGAGI. Library creation used RT-PCR. TCRdb lists the instrument as Illumina MiSeq. The public reads were reprocessed in TCRdb via fastp at Q25 and MiXCR, keeping in-frame beta chains. When rows share a CDR3 protein, they turn into one entry using the most common DNA and genes. The sample table shows approximately 720,000 distinct CDR3 sequences, and 13% to 15% are seen once. The ten largest clones represent 3.6% of the sample.

This sequence originates from a female donor in good health, serving as a healthy control. Specimen: memory CD4+ T cells from blood. The chain is encoded by TRBV6-5 joined to TRBJ2-3, and TRBD2 matches 7 of the central bases. The bases read TGTGCCAGCAGGCGGGGGAACACAGATACGCAGTATTTT. Its translation reads: CASRRGNTDTQYF.